These T cell receptor beta chains were read from a single sample in a study of cytomegalovirus exposure and HLA in healthy donors. Profiled with immunoSEQ multiplex PCR; TCRdb holds only in-frame clones, not every one. This table holds over 110,000 clones, about 80% found once. Sequencing was done on a sample of PBMCs. These receptors were taken from a male donor in good health and CMV-seropositive. Each CDR3 is given with its conserved first and last residue. Only part of the rows carry a size: once, few, many, or a class if the clone is expanded.

v_call: TRBV9; clone_size: NA; j_call: TRBJ2-5; cdr3_aa: CASSVGSAVRYF
v_call: TRBV18; clone_size: NA; j_call: TRBJ2-3; cdr3_aa: CASSPLPTSGTSSTDTQYF
v_call: TRBV5-1; clone_size: NA; j_call: TRBJ1-4; cdr3_aa: CASSWGGSDEKLFF
v_call: TRBV11-3; clone_size: NA; j_call: TRBJ2-1; cdr3_aa: CASSLGLAGGDEQFF
v_call: TRBV29-1; clone_size: NA; j_call: TRBJ2-3; cdr3_aa: CSVDIRDSATDTQYF
v_call: TRBV7-9; clone_size: NA; j_call: TRBJ2-3; cdr3_aa: CASSLDPAGDTDTQYF
v_call: TRBV5-8; clone_size: once; j_call: TRBJ2-2; cdr3_aa: CASSLAGGYTGELFF
v_call: TRBV27; clone_size: NA; j_call: TRBJ2-7; cdr3_aa: CASSLEEGGSYEQYF
v_call: TRBV6-6; clone_size: NA; j_call: TRBJ1-3; cdr3_aa: CASSYQTSSGNTIYF
v_call: TRBV7-7; clone_size: NA; j_call: TRBJ1-1; cdr3_aa: CASSSGTGEEAFF
v_call: TRBV6-1; clone_size: NA; j_call: TRBJ2-1; cdr3_aa: CASSELGRVDNEQFF
v_call: TRBV7-9; clone_size: NA; j_call: TRBJ2-7; cdr3_aa: CSSSLVVTGEPYEQYF
v_call: TRBV13; clone_size: NA; j_call: TRBJ1-2; cdr3_aa: CASSLGGGRYGYTF
v_call: TRBV11-3; clone_size: NA; j_call: TRBJ1-2; cdr3_aa: CASSAGTGDNYGYTF
v_call: TRBV19; clone_size: few; j_call: TRBJ1-2; cdr3_aa: CASSMTNGYTF
v_call: TRBV5-4; clone_size: once; j_call: TRBJ2-3; cdr3_aa: CASSLAGLGSLDTQYF